This record looks at one T cell receptor beta chain sequence and its context. The antigen it recognizes is unknown. Nothing much larger sits one base from this clone, and base qualities are not available. This sample was included in a study of OX40 agonist ivuxolimab in advanced cancers. Some background on the complete study: Ivuxolimab was an agonistic, fully human IgG2 monoclonal antibody directed against OX40 (CD134), a costimulatory receptor. Intravenous ivuxolimab was administered to patients every 2 weeks at six dose levels: 0.01, 0.1, 0.3, 1.5, 3 and 10 mg/kg. Of the roughly 54 dose-escalation patients, hepatocellular carcinoma was present in about 20, melanoma in around 15, renal cell carcinoma in 9 and head and neck cancer in 9. In the dose-escalation cohort, 82.7% of patients were male, and the mean age was roughly 60 years, with a range of about 23 to 90. Prior anti-PD-1, anti-PD-L1 or anti-CTLA-4 therapy was permitted, and approximately 39% of dose-escalation patients had received checkpoint inhibitors. Three dose-escalation patients achieved partial responses, one with hepatocellular carcinoma and two with cutaneous melanoma. The point of sequencing TCRbeta in the periphery was to test whether ivuxolimab changed TCR sequence diversity and drove clonal T-cell expansion. The paper reports the monotherapy dose-escalation portion (N of about 47 patients) of the phase I ivuxolimab trial.

The paper's findings and limits, for the study overall: At doses of 0.1 to 3.0 mg/kg, clonal expansion of both CD4+ and CD8+ blood T cells was observed from baseline to week 6. After ivuxolimab, CD8+ T cells had more expanded clones than CD4+ T cells on average. In the 0.1-3.0 mg/kg groups, partial responders were among the patients with the lowest normalized peripheral clonal expansion, particularly in CD8+ T cells. Which antigens the clonally expanded peripheral T cells were specific for was not determined. Low levels of normalized T-cell clonal expansion were also seen in some patients who did not respond.

Trimming takes 4 bases from V and 4 bases from J, and the germline ends sit 10 bases apart. CDR1 MDHEN and CDR2 SYDVKM are derived from the germline V gene. From the cysteine up to the phenylalanine, the CDR3 has a length of 13 residues. The kept DNA is CDR3 alone, 39 bases in frame from the first base. Genomic DNA was isolated from the sorted cells so that the TCRbeta CDR3 region could be sequenced. The immunoSEQ Assay was used for sequencing of TCRbeta CDR3 regions. In its TCRdb copy, this immuneACCESS table keeps in-frame sequences only and misses some clones. Where compared with another copy, unresolved V genes explain less than half of these, and the others have no known cause. This sample lists tens of thousands of clones; around 81% were detected once. Of the sample, almost 4.5% falls within the top ten clones. Patients with a history of autoimmune disease or receiving systemic immunosuppression were excluded from the trial. Peripheral blood for TCR sequencing was drawn from every dose cohort at baseline, at cycle 4 day 1 and at cycle 7 day 1. Samples came from an open-label, multicenter, first-in-human phase I dose-escalation trial of ivuxolimab. The trial enrolled adults with locally advanced or metastatic head and neck squamous cell, hepatocellular, melanoma or renal cell carcinoma. Before TCR sequencing, CD4+ and CD8+ T cells were separately sorted from peripheral blood.

The sequencing used CD4+ or CD8+ T cells sorted from blood, collected in a trial of the OX40 agonist ivuxolimab. The sequence derives from an adult with an advanced solid tumor such as melanoma, head and neck, liver or kidney cancer. This sequence uses TRBV28 and TRBJ1-1; TRBD1 could be the D gene, as 6 bases match. The sequence in DNA is TGTGCCAGCAGTTCGGGGGGCCGCACTGAAGCTTTCTTT. This translates into CASSSGGRTEAFF. With the rest looked up from the reference TRBV28 and TRBJ1-1 genes rather than sequenced, the full variable domain is DVKVTQSSRYLVKRTGEKVFLECVQDMDHENMFWYRQDPGLGLRLIYFSYDVKMKEKGDIPEGYSVSREKKERFSLILESASTNQTSMYLCASSSGGRTEAFFGQGTRLTVV.